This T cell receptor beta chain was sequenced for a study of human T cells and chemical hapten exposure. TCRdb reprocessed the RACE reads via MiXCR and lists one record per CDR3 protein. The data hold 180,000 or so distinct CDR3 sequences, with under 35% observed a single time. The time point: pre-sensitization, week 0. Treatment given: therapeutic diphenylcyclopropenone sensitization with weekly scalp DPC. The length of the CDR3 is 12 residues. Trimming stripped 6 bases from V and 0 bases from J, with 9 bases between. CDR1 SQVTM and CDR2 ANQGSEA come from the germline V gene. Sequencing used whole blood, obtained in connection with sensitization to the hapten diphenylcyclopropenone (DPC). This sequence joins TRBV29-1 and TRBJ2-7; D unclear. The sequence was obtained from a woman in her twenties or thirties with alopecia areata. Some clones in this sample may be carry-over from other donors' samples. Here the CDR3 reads CSVRRSSYEQYF. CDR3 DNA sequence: TGCAGCGTCCGCCGGAGCTCCTACGAGCAGTACTTC.